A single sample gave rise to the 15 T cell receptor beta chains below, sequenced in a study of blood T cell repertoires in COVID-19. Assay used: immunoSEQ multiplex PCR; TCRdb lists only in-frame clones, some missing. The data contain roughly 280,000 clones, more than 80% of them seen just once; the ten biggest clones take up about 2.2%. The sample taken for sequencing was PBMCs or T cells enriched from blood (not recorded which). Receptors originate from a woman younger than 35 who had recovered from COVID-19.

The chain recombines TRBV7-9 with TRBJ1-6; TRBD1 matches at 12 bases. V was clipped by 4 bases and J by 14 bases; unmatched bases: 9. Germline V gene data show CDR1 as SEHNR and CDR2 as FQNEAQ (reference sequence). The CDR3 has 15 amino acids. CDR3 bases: TGTGCCAGCAGCTCCACCGGGACAGGGGGCTTCACCCTCCACTTT. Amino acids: CASSSTGTGGFTLHF.

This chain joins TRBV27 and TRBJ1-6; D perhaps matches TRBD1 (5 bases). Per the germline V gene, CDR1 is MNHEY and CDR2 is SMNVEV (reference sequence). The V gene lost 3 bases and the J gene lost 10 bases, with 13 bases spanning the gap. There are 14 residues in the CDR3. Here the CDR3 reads CASSFRGLRSPLHF. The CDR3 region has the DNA TGTGCCAGCAGTTTTAGGGGCCTGAGGTCACCCCTCCACTTT.

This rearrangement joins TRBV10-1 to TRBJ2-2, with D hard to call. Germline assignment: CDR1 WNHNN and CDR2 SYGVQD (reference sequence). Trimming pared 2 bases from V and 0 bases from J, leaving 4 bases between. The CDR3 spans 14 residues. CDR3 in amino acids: CASSEGANTGELFF. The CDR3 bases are TGCGCCAGCAGTGAGGGAGCGAACACCGGGGAGCTGTTTTTT.

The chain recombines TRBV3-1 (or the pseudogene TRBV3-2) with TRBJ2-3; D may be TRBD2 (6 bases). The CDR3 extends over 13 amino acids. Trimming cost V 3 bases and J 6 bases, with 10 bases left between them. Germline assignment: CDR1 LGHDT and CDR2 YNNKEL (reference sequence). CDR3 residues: CASSHRGADTQYF. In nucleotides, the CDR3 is TGTGCCAGCAGCCACCGCGGGGCGGATACGCAGTATTTT.

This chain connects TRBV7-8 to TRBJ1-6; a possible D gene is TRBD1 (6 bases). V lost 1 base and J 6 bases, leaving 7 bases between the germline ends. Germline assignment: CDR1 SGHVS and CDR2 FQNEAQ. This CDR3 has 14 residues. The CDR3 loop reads CASSLGTANSPLHF. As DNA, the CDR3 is TGTGCCAGCAGCTTAGGGACAGCTAATTCACCCCTCCACTTT.

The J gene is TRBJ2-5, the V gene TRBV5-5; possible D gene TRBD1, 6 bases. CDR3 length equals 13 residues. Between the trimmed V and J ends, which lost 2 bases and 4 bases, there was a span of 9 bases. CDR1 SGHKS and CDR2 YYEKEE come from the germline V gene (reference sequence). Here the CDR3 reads CASSLQGSETQYF. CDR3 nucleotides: TGTGCCAGCAGCTTACAGGGTTCAGAGACCCAGTACTTC. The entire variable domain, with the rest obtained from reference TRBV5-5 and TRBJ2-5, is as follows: DAGVTQSPTHLIKTRGQQVTLRCSPISGHKSVSWYQQVLGQGPQFIFQYYEKEERGRGNFPDRFSARQFPNYSSELNVNALLLGDSALYLCASSLQGSETQYFGPGTRLLVL.

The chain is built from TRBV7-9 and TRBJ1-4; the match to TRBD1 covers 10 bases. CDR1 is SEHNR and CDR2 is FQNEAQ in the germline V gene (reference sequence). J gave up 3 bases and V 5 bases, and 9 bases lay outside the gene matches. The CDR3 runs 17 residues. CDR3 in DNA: TGTGCCAGCAGCCCAGAGACAGGGGGCGCAGCTAATGAAAAACTGTTTTTT. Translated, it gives CASSPETGGAANEKLFF.

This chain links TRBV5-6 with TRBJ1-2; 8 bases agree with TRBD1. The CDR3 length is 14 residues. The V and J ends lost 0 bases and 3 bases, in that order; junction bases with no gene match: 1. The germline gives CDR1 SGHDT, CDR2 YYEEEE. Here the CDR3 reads CASSLDRGDYGYTF. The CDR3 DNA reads TGTGCCAGCAGCTTGGACAGGGGGGACTATGGCTACACCTTC. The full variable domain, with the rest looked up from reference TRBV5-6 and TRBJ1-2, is DAGVTQSPTHLIKTRGQQVTLRCSPKSGHDTVSWYQQALGQGPQFIFQYYEEEERQRGNFPDRFSGHQFPNYSSELNVNALLLGDSALYLCASSLDRGDYGYTFGSGTRLTVV.

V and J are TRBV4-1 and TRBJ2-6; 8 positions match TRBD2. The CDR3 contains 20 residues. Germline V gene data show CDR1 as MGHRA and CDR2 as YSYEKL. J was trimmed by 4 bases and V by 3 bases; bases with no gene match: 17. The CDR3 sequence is CASSHGRLSGGRLGANVLTF. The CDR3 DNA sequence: TGCGCCAGCAGCCACGGACGACTAAGCGGGGGCCGTCTAGGGGCCAACGTCCTGACTTTC.

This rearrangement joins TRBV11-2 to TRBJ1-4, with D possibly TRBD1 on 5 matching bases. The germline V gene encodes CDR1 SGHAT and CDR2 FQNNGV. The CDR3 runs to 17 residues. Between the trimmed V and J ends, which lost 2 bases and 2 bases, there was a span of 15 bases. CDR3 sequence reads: CASSLLGDLTTNEKLFF. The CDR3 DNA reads TGTGCCAGCAGCTTATTAGGGGATTTAACGACTAATGAAAAACTGTTTTTT.

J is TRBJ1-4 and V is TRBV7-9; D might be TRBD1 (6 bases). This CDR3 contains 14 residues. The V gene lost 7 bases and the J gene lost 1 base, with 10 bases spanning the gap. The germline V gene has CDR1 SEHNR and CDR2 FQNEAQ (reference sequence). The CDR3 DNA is TGTGCCAGCACCGTACAGGGAACTAATGAAAAACTGTTTTTT. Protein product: CASTVQGTNEKLFF.

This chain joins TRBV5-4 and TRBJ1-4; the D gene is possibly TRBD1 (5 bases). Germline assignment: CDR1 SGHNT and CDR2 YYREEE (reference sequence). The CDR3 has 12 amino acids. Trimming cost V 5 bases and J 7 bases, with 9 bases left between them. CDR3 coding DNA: TGTGCCAGCAGAGGGGCCGGTGAAAAACTGTTTTTT. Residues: CASRGAGEKLFF.

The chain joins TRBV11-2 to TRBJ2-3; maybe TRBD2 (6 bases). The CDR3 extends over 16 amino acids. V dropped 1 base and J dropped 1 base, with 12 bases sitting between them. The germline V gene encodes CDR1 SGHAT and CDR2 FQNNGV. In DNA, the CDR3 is TGTGCCAGCAGCTTAGTCTCGGGCGGGGGCACAGATACGCAGTATTTT. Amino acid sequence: CASSLVSGGGTDTQYF.

CDR3 sequence: CSVGDRGNYGYTF. The CDR3 bases are TGCAGCGTTGGGGACAGGGGGAACTATGGCTACACCTTC. The V and J genes are TRBV29-1 and TRBJ1-2; 11 bases map to TRBD1. Unmatched junction bases numbered 0, after V lost 4 bases and J lost 2 bases. The germline CDR1 and CDR2 sequences are SQVTM and ANQGSEA. The CDR3 sequence is 13 residues long. Using reference TRBV29-1 and TRBJ1-2 for the parts outside the CDR3, the full variable domain is SAVISQKPSRDICQRGTSLTIQCQVDSQVTMMFWYRQQPGQSLTLIATANQGSEATYESGFVIDKFPISRPNLTFSTLTVSNMSPEDSSIYLCSVGDRGNYGYTFGSGTRLTVV.

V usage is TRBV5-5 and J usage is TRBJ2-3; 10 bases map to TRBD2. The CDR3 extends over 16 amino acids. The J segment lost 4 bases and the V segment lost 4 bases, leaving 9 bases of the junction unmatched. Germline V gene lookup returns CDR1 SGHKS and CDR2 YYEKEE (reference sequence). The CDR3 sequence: CASSTGTSVRADTQYF. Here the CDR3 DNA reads TGTGCCAGCAGCACAGGGACTAGCGTCCGGGCAGATACGCAGTATTTT.